Below are 4 T cell receptor beta chains sequenced from a single sample in a study of blood T cell repertoires in COVID-19. Generated by immunoSEQ multiplex PCR, the TCRdb table keeps only in-frame clones and is missing some. The top ten hold around 5.3% of the sample, which has some 67,000 clones, about 90% seen once. The sequenced material came from peripheral blood. Receptors originate from a middle-aged man with active COVID-19.

The V gene is TRBV27, the J gene TRBJ2-1; TRBD2 matches at 8 bases. Trimming at V came to 6 bases and at J to 1 base, leaving 11 bases not matched to a gene. The CDR3 runs to 17 residues. Germline loops: CDR1 MNHEY, CDR2 SMNVEV (reference sequence). CDR3 DNA sequence: TGTGCCAGCAGCTCATGGGGGATAGCGGGGTCCTACAATGAGCAGTTCTTC. Encoded protein: CASSSWGIAGSYNEQFF.

V and J are TRBV5-4 and TRBJ1-2; no clear D gene. The V gene lost 7 bases and the J gene lost 3 bases, with 19 bases spanning the gap. CDR3 length equals 15 residues. Germline CDR1 reads SGHNT; CDR2 reads YYREEE (reference sequence). The CDR3 loop reads CASSSAAGADYGYTF. In nucleotides, the CDR3 is TGTGCCAGCTCCTCCGCAGCGGGCGCCGACTATGGCTACACCTTC.

This clone occurred many times. V gene TRBV27 combines with J gene TRBJ2-3; 10 nucleotides match TRBD2. The CDR3 runs 16 residues. V gave up 5 bases and J gave up 0 bases; unmatched junction bases: 5. Germline V gene lookup returns CDR1 MNHEY and CDR2 SMNVEV (reference sequence). As DNA, the CDR3 is TGTGCCAGCAGTATCCTAGCGGGAGAGAGCACAGATACGCAGTATTTT. Protein: CASSILAGESTDTQYF.

The J gene is TRBJ1-1, the V gene TRBV28; D is possibly TRBD1 (5 bases). V was pared by 5 bases and J by 5 bases, with 9 bases between. In germline, CDR1 is MDHEN, CDR2 SYDVKM. This CDR3 spans 12 amino acids. This CDR3 reads CASSRAGTEAFF. Here the CDR3 DNA reads TGTGCCAGCAGTCGGGCAGGGACTGAAGCTTTCTTT.